This TCR beta chain was documented in a study of shared clonotypes between healthy human individuals. On the study more broadly: Researchers drew samples from a couple of women and a few men aged 18 to 49.

Trimming removed 5 bases from V and 8 bases from J; junction bases left unmatched: 10. This CDR3 is 13 amino acids long. The germline gives CDR1 SQVTM, CDR2 ANQGSEA. The naive CD8 population came from CD45RO-negative cells selected for CCR7, without terminally differentiated effector memory CD45RA+ cells. The table came from immunoSEQ multiplex PCR; TCRdb's copy has only in-frame clones and leaves some out. In the table there are some 2,000,000 clones, roughly 95% of which are singletons. The TCR was taken from a man aged 18 to 30 in good health. The genes are TRBV29-1 and TRBJ1-2; 8 nucleotides match TRBD1. Sequencing was carried out using naive CD8+ T cells sorted from blood. The CDR3 DNA is TGCAGCGTTATTGCAGGGGGCCGGGAAGGCTACACCTTC. Translating it yields CSVIAGGREGYTF.